The present TCR beta chain was sequenced within a study of technical replicates of blood from several donors. The V and J ends lost 5 bases and 4 bases respectively, with 12 bases between them. The CDR3 contains 14 residues. CDR1 WSHSY and CDR2 SAAADI come from the germline V gene. This clone has a single count. Data came from immunoSEQ multiplex PCR; TCRdb stores just in-frame clones and leaves some out. The data show 85,000 to 100,000 clones, 95% seen once. This clonotype was obtained from a human donor in good health. Sequencing was performed on T cells isolated from PBMCs. This chain links TRBV10-2 with TRBJ1-5; a possible D gene is TRBD1 (5 bases). The CDR3 region has the DNA TGCGCCAGCAGTTACGGGACTTCGAATCAGCCCCAGCATTTT. It is translated as CASSYGTSNQPQHF.